The present T cell receptor beta chain was sequenced within a study of cytomegalovirus exposure and HLA in healthy donors. The study, taken as a whole, reports: Cytomegalovirus status was reportedly diagnosed by the classifier with high sensitivity and specificity. According to the study, roughly 160 TCR beta chains were cytomegalovirus-associated. Later genetic work tied a missense DCLRE1C variant to beta-chain V and J trimming.

As for the donors, each was a healthy bone marrow donor. On this clone itself: Its antigen is undetermined.

The PCR made use of 60 Vbeta and 13 Jbeta primers. Profiled with immunoSEQ multiplex PCR; TCRdb holds only in-frame clones, not every one. Of about 150,000 clones listed, 80% are singletons. This CDR3 contains 13 residues. Germline V gene sequence: CDR1 SGDLS, CDR2 YYNGEE. Deletions cut 0 bases from V and 2 bases from J, with 3 bases between. Material for sequencing was PBMCs. The chain couples TRBV9 to TRBJ2-1; D is ambiguous. The TCR sequence derives from a man in his thirties or forties in good health and CMV-seropositive. This CDR3 is CASSVGTYNEQFF. The DNA of the CDR3 is TGTGCCAGCAGCGTAGGTACCTACAATGAGCAGTTCTTC.